The sequence of this TCR beta chain was determined in a study of identical twins. TCRdb itself ran the 5' RACE reads through MiXCR, one entry per CDR3 protein. Among hundreds of thousands of distinct CDR3 sequences listed, roughly 26% were seen once. This clonotype was seen a few times. The CDR3 has 13 amino acids. Per the germline V gene, CDR1 is SGHTA and CDR2 is FQGNSA. Trimming cost V 5 bases and J 6 bases, with 13 bases left between them. These records were also assigned to another study, of T cells expressing NK-cell markers. That work contributes: Cells sorted as CD3+CD56+NKG2C+, CD3+CD56+NKG2C- and CD3+CD56-NKG2C+ T cells supplied the TCR beta repertoires.

This sequence originates from a woman in her late teens or twenties in good health. Source material: CD4+ T cells sorted from blood. V is TRBV7-2 and J is TRBJ1-1; no reliable D call. In nucleotides, the CDR3 is TGTGCCAGCAGCCCCTTGTCGAGCGCTGAAGCTTTCTTT. Its translation is CASSPLSSAEAFF.